This note documents a single T cell receptor (beta chain) sequence. The sample originates from a study of blood T cell repertoires in COVID-19. Produced via immunoSEQ multiplex PCR; TCRdb's table is partial and in-frame only. The data hold roughly 80,000 clones, with roughly 90% observed a single time. The receptor comes from a woman older than 75 with active or convalescent COVID-19. The sequencing sample was made of peripheral blood.

CDR3 protein: CASSFTSVSGNEQYF. In DNA, the CDR3 is TGTGCCAGCAGCTTTACTAGCGTGTCGGGAAACGAGCAGTACTTC. V usage is TRBV9 and J usage is TRBJ2-7; 7 bases agree with TRBD2. CDR3 length: 15 amino acids. Germline CDR1 reads SGDLS; CDR2 reads YYNGEE. Trimming took 4 bases from V and 5 from J; bases not matched to a gene: 12.